The 16 T cell receptor beta chains given below trace back to one sample, sequenced in a study of T cells in Graves' hyperthyroidism and ophthalmopathy. RNA transcripts yielded amplified TCR beta CDR3 regions. The HTBI primer set was used in a first-round RT-PCR of the TCR CDR3. TCRdb processed the multiplex PCR reads anew with MiXCR; each CDR3 protein has one entry. Here the sample spans 660,000 or so distinct CDR3 sequences, roughly 46% being singletons. Sequenced sample: peripheral blood or thyroid tissue (not recorded which). The receptor source for this set is an adult man with Graves' disease, either hyperthyroidism or ophthalmopathy (not recorded which).

The rearrangement links TRBV7-3 to TRBJ2-7, with a possible D match to TRBD1 (5 bases). This CDR3 is built from 15 residues. Germline V gene sequence: CDR1 SGHTA, CDR2 FQGTGA. V dropped 5 bases and J dropped 7 bases, with 21 bases sitting between them. The CDR3 loop is CASSQEHGAGWEQYF. The CDR3, as DNA: TGTGCCAGCAGCCAAGAGCATGGGGCAGGTTGGGAGCAGTACTTC.

This chain connects TRBV12-3 or TRBV12-4 to TRBJ1-3; D is uncertain. The V end lost 6 bases, the J end lost 1 base, and 13 bases lay between the germline ends. The CDR3 is made up of 15 amino acids. This CDR3 reads CASRSPSLSGNTIYF. DNA for the CDR3: TGTGCCAGCAGGTCCCCTAGCCTTTCTGGAAACACCATATATTTT.

In regard to this clonotype: At one end, the junction sequence differs from germline, possibly due to a read error. The chain uses TRBV24-1 and TRBJ1-2; D uncertain. The CDR3 spans 14 residues. CDR1 and CDR2 (germline): KGHDR, SFDVKD. The CDR3 loop is CASSYSASNYGHTF. In DNA form, the CDR3 reads TGTGCCAGCAGTTACTCGGCCAGTAACTATGGCCACACCTTC.

The J gene is TRBJ2-7, the V gene TRBV7-9; D assignment may be TRBD1 or TRBD2 (6 bases each). CDR1 is SEHNR and CDR2 is FQNEAQ in the germline V gene (reference sequence). The CDR3 has 14 amino acids. Trimming pared 3 bases from V and 2 bases from J, leaving 11 bases between. The DNA for the CDR3 is TGTGCCAGCAGCTTGGAGGGGGAAACCTACGAGCAGTACTTC. Encoded protein: CASSLEGETYEQYF.

This clonotype was counted ten times or more. The chain is built from TRBV29-1 and TRBJ2-5; TRBD1 matches 7 bases. V shed 6 bases, J shed 2 bases, and the junction held 12 bases outside the gene matches. There are 15 residues in the CDR3. Germline CDR1 SQVTM, CDR2 ANQGSEA. DNA for the CDR3: TGCAGCGTCCGAGGGGCAGGGGGAGTTCAAGAGACCCAGTACTTC. This encodes CSVRGAGGVQETQYF.

This clonotype was observed a handful of times. At one boundary the junction diverges from the germline segment, which might be a read error. The CDR3 nucleotides are TGTGCCAGCAGTGAAGACCTGGCGGGGGGGCTCTACGAGCAGTACTTC. This encodes CASSEDLAGGLYEQYF. This chain connects TRBV10-3 to TRBJ2-7; the match to TRBD2 covers 9 bases. The CDR3 loop spans 16 amino acids. Germline V lookup: CDR1 ENHRY, CDR2 SYGVKD.

This clonotype was seen repeatedly, ten times or more. This sequence joins TRBV15 and TRBJ2-7, with a weak D call TRBD1 (6 bases). Germline CDR1 is LNHNV and CDR2 is YYDKDF (reference sequence). The CDR3 contains 13 residues. The V end lost 5 bases, the J end lost 3 bases, and 11 bases lay between the germline ends. The CDR3 protein is CATSGQKDYEQYF. The CDR3 nucleotides read TGTGCCACCAGCGGACAGAAAGACTACGAGCAGTACTTC.

The chain employs TRBV25-1 and TRBJ1-2; D is possibly TRBD1 (5 bases). The CDR3 is 13 residues long. Trimming stripped 5 bases from V and 10 bases from J, with 17 bases between. The germline V gene has CDR1 MGHDK and CDR2 SYGVNS. The DNA for the CDR3 is TGTGCCAGCAGTAATCCGGGGCAAAGAGACTACACCTTC. Translating gives CASSNPGQRDYTF.

The V call is TRBV20-1, the J call TRBJ1-4; possibly TRBD1 for D (6 bases). Looked up from germline, CDR1 is DFQATT and CDR2 is SNEGSKA (reference sequence). This CDR3 comprises 17 residues. The V end was cut by 0 bases, the J end by 8 bases, with 22 bases between. The CDR3 nucleotides read TGCAGTGCTAGAGACGCGGCGGGGGGCACCTTAGGCGAAAAACTGTTTTTT. This encodes CSARDAAGGTLGEKLFF.

This clonotype turned up a few times. The chain couples TRBV20-1 to TRBJ1-2; D is undetermined. There are 16 residues in the CDR3. The germline CDR1 and CDR2 sequences are DFQATT and SNEGSKA (reference sequence). V shed 1 base and J shed 3 bases, with 18 bases lying between them. CDR3 residues: CSARALDGSRDYGYTF. CDR3 nucleotide sequence: TGCAGTGCTAGAGCCCTGGACGGATCCCGGGACTATGGCTACACCTTC.

This clonotype was observed once. The chain combines TRBV2 with TRBJ1-4; no clear D. Germline assignment: CDR1 SNHLY and CDR2 FYNNEI. With 3 bases removed from V and 0 bases from J, the gap between germline ends came to 11 bases. This CDR3 contains 16 residues. CDR3 in amino acids: CASSDSLPSTNEKLFF. As DNA, the CDR3 is TGTGCCAGCAGTGATAGCCTCCCCTCAACTAATGAAAAACTGTTTTTT.

CDR3 coding DNA: TGTGCCAGCAGCGCAAAATGGACTAGCGGGACCACCGGGGAGCTGTTTTTT. Its translation: CASSAKWTSGTTGELFF. The V and J genes are TRBV9 and TRBJ2-2, with 12 bases that match TRBD2. Per germline, CDR1 SGDLS and CDR2 YYNGEE. The CDR3 has 17 residues. Losses at the gene ends were 3 bases for V and 4 bases for J; bases not matched to a gene: 7.

V and J are TRBV24-1 and TRBJ1-5; no clear D gene. There are 12 residues in the CDR3. Germline CDR1 KGHDR, CDR2 SFDVKD. With 10 bases removed from V and 3 bases from J, the gap between germline ends came to 9 bases. This chain's CDR3 is CATTRYNQPQHF. In nucleotides, the CDR3 is TGTGCCACAACGAGGTACAATCAGCCCCAGCATTTT.

This clonotype was detected a few times. J is TRBJ1-2 and V is TRBV2, with TRBD1 matching over 8 bases. Germline V gives CDR1 SNHLY, CDR2 FYNNEI. The CDR3 has 13 residues. After removal of 4 bases from V and 7 bases from J, the junction contained 5 bases not matched to a gene. The CDR3 sequence: CASSATGVGGYTF. Written as DNA, the CDR3 is TGTGCCAGCAGTGCGACAGGGGTGGGTGGCTACACCTTC.

Turning to this clonotype: Given a much more abundant clone one base away, this may be a read error. The rearrangement joins TRBV7-6 to TRBJ1-1; perhaps TRBD1 as D (5 bases). The CDR3 is 13 amino acids. From germline, CDR1 is SGHVS and CDR2 FNYEAQ. The CDR3 is CASSIGGNTKAFF. DNA of the CDR3: TGTGCCAGCAGCATTGGGGGAAACACTAAAGCTTTCTTT. The full variable domain, in which reference TRBV7-6 and TRBJ1-1 provide the parts outside the CDR3, is GAGVSQSPRYKVTKRGQDVALRCDPISGHVSLYWYRQALGQGPEFLTYFNYEAQQDKSGLPNDRFSAERPEGSISTLTIQRTEQRDSAMYRCASSIGGNTKAFFGQGTRLTVV.

In nucleotides, the CDR3 is TGTGCCATCAGACAGTCCTATGGCTACACCTTC. It specifies CAIRQSYGYTF. This chain links TRBV10-3 with TRBJ1-2; unclear D gene. The CDR3 is 11 residues long. V was pared by 6 bases and J by 4 bases, with 6 bases between. The germline V gene has CDR1 ENHRY and CDR2 SYGVKD.